This record concerns one TCR beta chain sequence. No antigen is known for it. This specimen belongs to a study of T cell responses to AZD1222 COVID-19 vaccine. Generated by immunoSEQ multiplex PCR, the TCRdb table keeps only in-frame clones and is missing some. The top ten hold less than 3% of the sample, which has roughly 180,000 clones, less than 95% seen once. Trimming at V came to 4 bases and at J to 5 bases, leaving 4 bases not matched to a gene. This CDR3 has 13 amino acids. General study points: It was only after the peak T cell response that any repertoires were sampled.

Source: peripheral blood, taken on day 0 of AZD1222 vaccination. This chain links TRBV12-3 or TRBV12-4 with TRBJ2-7; 8 bases are shared with TRBD2. This receptor was obtained from an adult in good health. This chain's CDR3 is CASSSRLANEQYF. DNA for the CDR3: TGTGCCAGCAGTTCCCGACTAGCGAACGAGCAGTACTTC.